The clone carrying this TCR beta chain appeared a few times. The table came from immunoSEQ multiplex PCR; TCRdb's copy has only in-frame clones and leaves some out. The table lists over 200,000 clones, about 91% of them singletons. These data originate in a study of cytomegalovirus exposure and HLA in healthy donors. Trimming shortened V by 3 bases and J by 4 bases, and 11 bases separated the two germline ends. From germline, CDR1 is ENHRY and CDR2 SYGVKD. The CDR3 has 14 amino acids. Separation from the roughly 670-subject first cohort characterized the roughly 110-subject validation cohort, to which the donors belonged.

This receptor was taken from a woman in her late teens or twenties in good health and CMV-seronegative. Sequencing was done on a sample of PBMCs. The chain couples TRBV10-3 to TRBJ2-3; D perhaps matches TRBD2 (6 bases). Here the CDR3 reads CAISDRETPDTQYF. CDR3 DNA sequence: TGTGCCATCAGTGATCGGGAGACCCCAGATACGCAGTATTTT.